This is a list of T cell receptor beta chains from one sample in a study of Ad26.COV2.S vaccination and SARS-CoV-2 variants. Here immunoSEQ multiplex PCR was the method, and the copy in TCRdb shows in-frame clones only, minus some. Among about 400,000 clones, around 91% were seen once, and the ten largest hold 1.5% to 2%. This specimen consisted of peripheral blood, obtained in a trial of Ad26.COV2.S vaccine versus placebo. The source is a person between 18 and 65 years old who received the Ad26.COV2.S COVID-19 vaccine or a placebo. Both conserved end residues are part of each CDR3. Fields, in order: V gene, D gene, J gene, clone size, CDR3 DNA, CDR3 protein. D genes are given only for firm matches. The size of a clone is reported for some rows only, either as once, few or many, or as a class for expanded clones.

TRBV19	-	TRBJ2-7	-	TGTGCCAGTAGTATTCTTCCCGACACCTCCTACGAGCAGTACTTC	CASSILPDTSYEQYF
TRBV7-2	-	TRBJ2-1	-	TGTGCCAGCAGCTTTACGGGCGGGTACAATGAGCAGTTCTTC	CASSFTGGYNEQFF
TRBV29-1	TRBD2	TRBJ2-7	-	TGCAGCGTTGTGCTAGCGGGATGCGAGCAGTACTTC	CSVVLAGCEQYF
TRBV10-1	TRBD1	TRBJ1-1	-	TGCGCCAGCAGCCCAACGGGACAGGGGGCGACTGAAGCTTTCTTT	CASSPTGQGATEAFF
TRBV3-1/TRBV3-2	-	TRBJ2-5	once	TGTGCCAGCAGCCGGCTACAAGAGACCCAGTACTTC	CASSRLQETQYF
TRBV27	-	TRBJ2-1	-	TGTGCCAGCAGTTTTCGGCTTACTACCTACAATGAGCAGTTCTTC	CASSFRLTTYNEQFF
TRBV11-3	-	TRBJ1-1	-	TGTGCCAGCAGCTTAGATCAGGGTGACGCTTTCTTT	CASSLDQGDAFF
TRBV5-4	TRBD2	TRBJ2-2	-	TGTGCCAGCAGCCTCCTAGCGGGAGTTGACGGGGAGCTGTTTTTT	CASSLLAGVDGELFF
TRBV6-1	-	TRBJ1-2	once	TGTGCCAGCAGTGAAGCGCTTCGGGCAGCCCAATCCTATGGCTACACCTTC	CASSEALRAAQSYGYTF
TRBV30	TRBD2	TRBJ2-3	-	TGTGCCTGGAGAGTAGCGGGAGTTGATACGCAGTATTTT	CAWRVAGVDTQYF